This TCR beta chain comes out of a study of T cell changes during pregnancy in multiple sclerosis. Data came from immunoSEQ multiplex PCR; TCRdb stores just in-frame clones and leaves some out. The data hold 40,000 to 45,000 clones, with about nine tenths observed a single time. The sample in question was CD4+ T cells from peripheral blood mononuclear cells, obtained in the first trimester of pregnancy. The TCR was taken from a female donor with multiple sclerosis, enrolled in a pregnancy study.

CDR3 protein: CASRLQGPDTQYF. The CDR3, as DNA: TGTGCCAGCAGGTTACAGGGGCCAGATACGCAGTATTTT. The J gene is TRBJ2-3, the V gene TRBV6-1, with 7 bases fitting TRBD1. With V trimmed by 6 bases and J by 4 bases, 4 bases remained unmatched. Germline V gene data show CDR1 as MNHNS and CDR2 as SASEGT. The CDR3 is 13 residues long.